This T cell receptor (beta chain) was recorded in a study of T cells in Graves' hyperthyroidism and ophthalmopathy. The germline V gene encodes CDR1 WNHNN and CDR2 SYGVQD (reference sequence). The length of the CDR3 is 16 residues. Trimming took 2 bases from V and 4 from J; bases not matched to a gene: 5. Clinical symptoms, serum thyroxine, TRAb, thyroid ultrasound and orbital computed tomography informed diagnoses. The source of the PBMCs was over 8.5 ml of fresh peripheral blood. RNA transcripts served as the template for amplifying TCR beta CDR3 regions. Researchers ran a first-round RT-PCR on the TCR CDR3 using the HTBI primer set. TCRdb itself ran the multiplex PCR reads through MiXCR, one entry per CDR3 protein. The sample shows hundreds of thousands of distinct CDR3 sequences, 16% of them seen only once. Study-wide results and limits: The blood repertoire included most of the expanded thyroid clonotypes above 0.001. The model's output predicted ophthalmopathy at a median of about 5.9 months prior to onset.

Turning to this clonotype: The target antigen is unknown.

Sequencing was carried out using blood. The TCR comes from a woman between 18 and 29 years old with Graves' hyperthyroidism. The chain combines TRBV10-1 with TRBJ2-3; 11 bases match TRBD2. CDR3 amino acids: CASSETELAGADTQYF. The CDR3 DNA reads as TGCGCCAGCAGTGAGACCGAACTAGCGGGGGCAGATACGCAGTATTTT.